Each of the 19 T cell receptor beta chains below was sequenced from the same sample in a study of T-cell memory formation after mild COVID-19. TCRdb recomputed calls from the 5' RACE reads with MiXCR, one row per CDR3 protein. The table records fewer than 650,000 distinct CDR3 sequences, roughly 22% of them present only once. The source material was PBMCs or a T cell subset sorted from them (not recorded which). The receptors come from an adult woman who had mild COVID-19 (a few samples of this study predate the infection). Cell type and time point are not known.

The chain employs TRBV11-3 and TRBJ2-3; perhaps TRBD2 as D (5 bases). Germline V gene lookup returns CDR1 SGHNT and CDR2 YENEEA. Deletions cut 5 bases from V and 0 bases from J, with 15 bases between. This CDR3 comprises 16 residues. The CDR3 spells CASSHQRGLSTDTQYF. For the CDR3, the DNA is TGTGCCAGCAGCCACCAGAGAGGGCTAAGCACAGATACGCAGTATTTT.

In its sample, this clonotype was seen a few times. The chain has TRBV2 and TRBJ2-1; 7 bases agree with TRBD2. The germline V gene has CDR1 SNHLY and CDR2 FYNNEI. V gave up 6 bases and J gave up 7 bases; unmatched junction bases: 3. The CDR3 has 12 amino acids. The CDR3 bases are TGTGCCAGCAGCCGACTAGCAAATGAGCAGTTCTTC. Translated: CASSRLANEQFF.

The V gene is TRBV10-3, the J gene TRBJ1-1; D unclear. This CDR3 has 14 amino acids. Germline V gene sequence: CDR1 ENHRY, CDR2 SYGVKD. V dropped 5 bases and J dropped 2 bases, with 12 bases sitting between them. The CDR3 bases are TGTGCCATCAGTACTACCGGGAGCAACACTGAAGCTTTCTTT. It specifies CAISTTGSNTEAFF.

This clonotype was seen only a few times. This chain uses TRBV5-1 with TRBJ1-2, with TRBD1 identical over 8 bases. Trimming took 2 bases from V and 6 from J; bases not matched to a gene: 6. This CDR3 has 14 amino acids. Per germline, CDR1 SGHRS and CDR2 YFSETQ. The CDR3 nucleotides are TGCGCCAGCAGCTTAGACCAGGGGGCTGATGGCTACACCTTC. It yields the protein CASSLDQGADGYTF. The entire variable domain, with the rest obtained from reference TRBV5-1 and TRBJ1-2, is as follows: KAGVTQTPRYLIKTRGQQVTLSCSPISGHRSVSWYQQTPGQGLQFLFEYFSETQRNKGNFPGRFSGRQFSNSRSEMNVSTLELGDSALYLCASSLDQGADGYTFGSGTRLTVV.

The V call is TRBV5-4, the J call TRBJ2-1; TRBD1 aligns across 8 bases. The CDR3 is made up of 16 amino acids. V gave up 4 bases and J gave up 9 bases; unmatched junction bases: 15. Germline V lookup: CDR1 SGHNT, CDR2 YYREEE (reference sequence). CDR3 amino acids: CASSPERSAGGAEQFF. DNA of the CDR3: TGTGCCAGCAGCCCCGAACGGAGCGCAGGGGGCGCTGAGCAGTTCTTC.

V gene TRBV5-6 combines with J gene TRBJ2-3, with 7 nucleotides matching TRBD2. There are 16 residues in the CDR3. J was trimmed by 5 bases and V by 0 bases; bases with no gene match: 9. Germline V gene lookup returns CDR1 SGHDT and CDR2 YYEEEE. This CDR3 is CASSLGLAVGKDTQYF. Here the CDR3 DNA reads TGTGCCAGCAGCTTGGGACTAGCCGTGGGAAAAGATACGCAGTATTTT. Variable domain in full (rest from reference TRBV5-6 and TRBJ2-3): DAGVTQSPTHLIKTRGQQVTLRCSPKSGHDTVSWYQQALGQGPQFIFQYYEEEERQRGNFPDRFSGHQFPNYSSELNVNALLLGDSALYLCASSLGLAVGKDTQYFGPGTRLTVL.

V is TRBV24-1 and J is TRBJ2-3, with D maybe TRBD1 (5 bases). Germline CDR1 is KGHDR and CDR2 is SFDVKD. This CDR3 is 15 amino acids long. V lost 5 bases to trimming and J lost 0 bases, with 11 bases between them. The CDR3 spells CATSVGQASTDTQYF. CDR3 DNA sequence: TGTGCCACCAGTGTGGGGCAGGCTAGCACAGATACGCAGTATTTT.

CDR3 DNA sequence: TGTGCCAGCAGCTTCGACAGGGTACGAGGAGATACGCAGTATTTT. Residues: CASSFDRVRGDTQYF. The V and J genes are TRBV5-5 and TRBJ2-3; 7 bases line up with TRBD1. The V gene's germline CDR1 is SGHKS and CDR2 YYEKEE (reference sequence). The junction had 8 bases not matched to a gene; V was cut back by 2 bases and J by 5 bases. CDR3 length: 15 residues.

The V gene is TRBV7-3, the J gene TRBJ2-5; D gene ambiguous. V dropped 5 bases and J dropped 5 bases, with 12 bases sitting between them. This CDR3 spans 13 amino acids. Germline CDR1 reads SGHTA; CDR2 reads FQGTGA. The CDR3 DNA reads TGTGCCAGCAGCGACGGTATTGAGGAGACCCAGTACTTC. It is translated as CASSDGIEETQYF.

This clonotype showed up just a few times. The chain employs TRBV12-3 or TRBV12-4 and TRBJ2-2, with 8 bases aligning to TRBD1. The CDR3 covers 15 residues. The J segment lost 5 bases and the V segment lost 7 bases, leaving 9 bases of the junction unmatched. The CDR3 DNA sequence: TGTGCCAGCATCGCCGGACAGGGTGGAACCGGGGAGCTGTTTTTT. Protein sequence: CASIAGQGGTGELFF.

The V gene is TRBV7-3, the J gene TRBJ2-3; weak D call: TRBD1 (5 bases). CDR3 length: 16 amino acids. Germline values: CDR1 SGHTA, CDR2 FQGTGA. With 1 base removed from V and 1 base from J, the gap between germline ends came to 12 bases. The CDR3 region is CASSLRTGSGTDTQYF. CDR3 sequence (DNA): TGTGCCAGCAGCTTAAGAACAGGTTCAGGCACAGATACGCAGTATTTT. Based on the CDR3 plus reference TRBV7-3 and TRBJ2-3, the full variable domain is GAGVSQTPSNKVTEKGKYVELRCDPISGHTALYWYRQSLGQGPEFLIYFQGTGAADDSGLPNDRFFAVRPEGSVSTLKIQRTERGDSAVYLCASSLRTGSGTDTQYFGPGTRLTVL.

Only a few counts were recorded for this clonotype. The rearrangement links TRBV7-6 to TRBJ2-3; D gene unclear. The germline V gene encodes CDR1 SGHVS and CDR2 FNYEAQ. V was shortened by 0 bases and J by 0 bases, with 13 bases between the two germline ends. The CDR3 sequence is 17 residues long. The DNA for the CDR3 is TGTGCCAGCAGCTTAGCGACGGCGGCCAGAAGCACAGATACGCAGTATTTT. This encodes CASSLATAARSTDTQYF.

This rearrangement joins TRBV29-1 to TRBJ2-1; D may match TRBD1 or TRBD2 (5 bases each). The CDR3 length is 14 residues. CDR1 is SQVTM, CDR2 ANQGSEA, per germline. Trimming pared 3 bases from V and 8 bases from J, leaving 17 bases between. The DNA for the CDR3 is TGCAGCGTTGAGGAACAGGCCGGGATCGATGAGCAGTTCTTC. It translates to CSVEEQAGIDEQFF.

The gene calls are TRBV7-9 and TRBJ2-1, with 8 bases identical to TRBD1. Germline trimming cut 4 bases from V and 5 bases from J; bases unmatched to any gene: 16. CDR1 is SEHNR and CDR2 is FQNEAQ in the germline V gene (reference sequence). The CDR3 extends over 18 amino acids. The CDR3 nucleotides read TGTGCCAGCAGCTCCGGAGGGACAGGCCAGGGGGCCCACAATGAGCAGTTCTTC. Its protein is CASSSGGTGQGAHNEQFF.

This clonotype was picked up a small number of times. The chain combines TRBV9 with TRBJ2-1; D is uncertain. The CDR3 extends over 13 amino acids. Germline-derived CDR1 and CDR2 are SGDLS and YYNGEE. V gave up 1 base and J gave up 10 bases, with 12 bases separating them. The CDR3, as DNA: TGTGCCAGCAGCGTAAATCCGACAAGCGAGCAGTTCTTC. Its protein is CASSVNPTSEQFF.

CDR3 nucleotide sequence: TGTGCCACCAGCAGAGATCAAGGGGGCGGAGAGACCCAGTACTTC. This encodes CATSRDQGGGETQYF. The chain uses TRBV15 and TRBJ2-5; TRBD1 matches at 7 bases. Germline CDR1 is LNHNV and CDR2 is YYDKDF (reference sequence). The V and J ends lost 0 bases and 4 bases, in that order; junction bases with no gene match: 5. This CDR3 comprises 15 residues.

V and J are TRBV7-3 and TRBJ1-2; no firm D call. V was trimmed by 0 bases and J by 7 bases, leaving 12 bases between them. Germline V gene sequence: CDR1 SGHTA, CDR2 FQGTGA. The CDR3 extends over 14 amino acids. Here the CDR3 reads CASSLTEGLSGYTF. CDR3 coding DNA: TGTGCCAGCAGCTTAACGGAGGGCCTTAGTGGCTACACCTTC. Together with reference TRBV7-3 and TRBJ1-2, the CDR3 gives the full variable domain: GAGVSQTPSNKVTEKGKYVELRCDPISGHTALYWYRQSLGQGPEFLIYFQGTGAADDSGLPNDRFFAVRPEGSVSTLKIQRTERGDSAVYLCASSLTEGLSGYTFGSGTRLTVV.

This chain joins TRBV10-3 and TRBJ2-7; TRBD2 is a possible D gene (6 bases). This CDR3 is built from 11 residues. The V end was cut by 10 bases, the J end by 3 bases, with 10 bases between. Germline V CDR1 and CDR2: ENHRY, SYGVKD. Here the CDR3 DNA reads TGTGCCACGGGACTGGGCTACGAGCAGTACTTC. As protein: CATGLGYEQYF.

In its sample, this clonotype was seen once. The gene calls are TRBV6-5 and TRBJ1-6; D may be TRBD1 (6 bases). Trimming took 7 bases from V and 8 from J, leaving 18 bases between them. The germline CDR1 and CDR2 sequences are MNHEY and SVGAGI. CDR3 size: 15 residues. CDR3 residues: CASTPSLGGHSPLHF. Written as DNA, the CDR3 is TGTGCCAGCACCCCAAGCCTCGGGGGGCATTCACCCCTCCACTTT.